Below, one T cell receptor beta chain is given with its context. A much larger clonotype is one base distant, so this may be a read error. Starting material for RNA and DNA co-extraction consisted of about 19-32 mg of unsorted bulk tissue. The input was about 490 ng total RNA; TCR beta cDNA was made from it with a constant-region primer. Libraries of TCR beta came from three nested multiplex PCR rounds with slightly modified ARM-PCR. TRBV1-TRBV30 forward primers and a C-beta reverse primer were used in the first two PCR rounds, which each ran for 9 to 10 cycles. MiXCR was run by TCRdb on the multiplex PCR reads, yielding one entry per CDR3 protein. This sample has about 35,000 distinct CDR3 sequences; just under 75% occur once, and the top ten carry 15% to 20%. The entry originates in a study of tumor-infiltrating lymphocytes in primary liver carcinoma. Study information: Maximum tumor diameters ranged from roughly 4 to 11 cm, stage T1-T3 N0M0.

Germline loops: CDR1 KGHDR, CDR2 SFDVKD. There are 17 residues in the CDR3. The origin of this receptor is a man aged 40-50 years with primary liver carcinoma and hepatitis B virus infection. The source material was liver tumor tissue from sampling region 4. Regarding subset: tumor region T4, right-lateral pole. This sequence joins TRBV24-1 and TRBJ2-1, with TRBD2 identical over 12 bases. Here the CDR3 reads CAASDLCSSGRANEQFF. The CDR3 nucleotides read TGTGCCGCCAGTGATTTGTGTTCTAGCGGGAGGGCCAATGAGCAGTTCTTC.